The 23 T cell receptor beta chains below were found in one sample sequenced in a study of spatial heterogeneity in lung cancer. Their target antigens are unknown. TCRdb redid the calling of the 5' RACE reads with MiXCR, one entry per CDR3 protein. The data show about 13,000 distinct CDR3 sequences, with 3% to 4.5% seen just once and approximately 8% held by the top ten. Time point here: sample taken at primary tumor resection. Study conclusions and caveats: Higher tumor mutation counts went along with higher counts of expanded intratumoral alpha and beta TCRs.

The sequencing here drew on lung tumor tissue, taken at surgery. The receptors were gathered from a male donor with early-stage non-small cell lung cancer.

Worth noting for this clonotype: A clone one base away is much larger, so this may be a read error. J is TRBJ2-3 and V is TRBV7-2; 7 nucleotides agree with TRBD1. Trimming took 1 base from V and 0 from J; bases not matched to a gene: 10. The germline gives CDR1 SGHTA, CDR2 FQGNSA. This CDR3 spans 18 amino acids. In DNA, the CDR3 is TGTACCAGCAGCTTAGAAAGACAGGGTCCAACTAGCACAGATACGCAGTATTTT. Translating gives CTSSLERQGPTSTDTQYF.

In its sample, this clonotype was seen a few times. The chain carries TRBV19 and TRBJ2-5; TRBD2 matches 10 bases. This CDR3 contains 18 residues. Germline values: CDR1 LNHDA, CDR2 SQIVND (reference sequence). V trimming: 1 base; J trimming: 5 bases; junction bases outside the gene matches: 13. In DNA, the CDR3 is TGTGCCAGTAGTATAGCTGGAACTAGCGGGGCCTTTGGGGAGACCCAGTACTTC. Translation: CASSIAGTSGAFGETQYF.

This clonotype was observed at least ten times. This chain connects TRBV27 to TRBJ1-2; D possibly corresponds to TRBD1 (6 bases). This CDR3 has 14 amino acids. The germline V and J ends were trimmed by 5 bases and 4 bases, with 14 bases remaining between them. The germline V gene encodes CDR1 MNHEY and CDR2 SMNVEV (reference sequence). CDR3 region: CASSPSDSGYGYTF. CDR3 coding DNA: TGTGCCAGCAGTCCCTCGGACAGTGGCTATGGCTACACCTTC.

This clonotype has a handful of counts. This CDR3 is CASSPVAGGSYEQYV. Written as DNA, the CDR3 is TGTGCCAGCAGCCCCGTAGCGGGGGGGTCCTACGAGCAGTACGTC. The J gene is TRBJ2-7, the V gene TRBV7-2, with TRBD2 matching over 11 bases. Germline lookup yields CDR1 SGHTA and CDR2 FQGNSA. J gave up 1 base and V 5 bases, and 4 bases lay outside the gene matches. The CDR3 is 15 amino acids.

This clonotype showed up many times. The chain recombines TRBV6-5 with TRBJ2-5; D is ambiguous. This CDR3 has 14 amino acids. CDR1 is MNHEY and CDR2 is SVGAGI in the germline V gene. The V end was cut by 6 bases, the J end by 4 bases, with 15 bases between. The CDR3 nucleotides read TGTGCCAGCAGCCAATCGGGTTTTCGAGAGACCCAGTACTTC. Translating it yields CASSQSGFRETQYF.

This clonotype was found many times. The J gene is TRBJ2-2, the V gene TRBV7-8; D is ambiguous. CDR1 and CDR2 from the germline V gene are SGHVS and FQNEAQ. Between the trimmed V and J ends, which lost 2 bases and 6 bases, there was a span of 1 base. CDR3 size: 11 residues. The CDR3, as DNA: TGTGCCAGCAGCTTACCCGGGGAGCTGTTTTTT. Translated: CASSLPGELFF. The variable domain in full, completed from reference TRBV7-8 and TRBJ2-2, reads GAGVSQSPRYKVAKRGQDVALRCDPISGHVSLFWYQQALGQGPEFLTYFQNEAQLDKSGLPSDRFFAERPEGSVSTLKIQRTQQEDSAVYLCASSLPGELFFGEGSRLTVL.

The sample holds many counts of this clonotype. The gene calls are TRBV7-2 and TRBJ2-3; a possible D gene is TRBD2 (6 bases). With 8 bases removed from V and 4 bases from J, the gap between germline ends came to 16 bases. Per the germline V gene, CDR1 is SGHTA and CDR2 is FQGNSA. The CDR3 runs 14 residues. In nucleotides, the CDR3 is TGTGCCAGCTGGCGCGGGGATTGGGCAGATACGCAGTATTTT. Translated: CASWRGDWADTQYF.

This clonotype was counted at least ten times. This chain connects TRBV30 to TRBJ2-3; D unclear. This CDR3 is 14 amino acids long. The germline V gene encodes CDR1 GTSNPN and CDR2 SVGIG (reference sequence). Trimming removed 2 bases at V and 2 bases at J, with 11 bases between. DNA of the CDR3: TGTGCCTGGAGTTCGGACGGGTTCACAGATACGCAGTATTTT. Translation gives CAWSSDGFTDTQYF.

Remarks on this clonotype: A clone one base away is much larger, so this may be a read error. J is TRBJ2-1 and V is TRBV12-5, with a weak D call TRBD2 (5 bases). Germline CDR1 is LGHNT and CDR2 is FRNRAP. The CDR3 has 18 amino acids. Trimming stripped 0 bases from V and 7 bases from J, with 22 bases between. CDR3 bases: TGTGCTAGTGGTTTGGTACCGGACGGGGAACTTTTTTGGAATGAGCAGTTCTTC. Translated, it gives CASGLVPDGELFWNEQFF.

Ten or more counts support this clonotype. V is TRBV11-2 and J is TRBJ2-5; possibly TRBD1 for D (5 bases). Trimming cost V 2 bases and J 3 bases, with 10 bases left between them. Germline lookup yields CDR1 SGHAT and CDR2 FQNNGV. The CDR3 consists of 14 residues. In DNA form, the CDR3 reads TGTGCCAGCAGCTTATCAGGGTCTAAAGAGACCCAGTACTTC. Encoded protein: CASSLSGSKETQYF.

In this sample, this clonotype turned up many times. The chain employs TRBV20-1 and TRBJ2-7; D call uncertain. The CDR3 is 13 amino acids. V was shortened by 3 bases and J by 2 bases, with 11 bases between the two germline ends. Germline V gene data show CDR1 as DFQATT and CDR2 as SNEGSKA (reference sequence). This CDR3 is CSASLPGTYEQYF. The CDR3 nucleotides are TGCAGTGCTAGCCTGCCAGGAACCTACGAGCAGTACTTC.

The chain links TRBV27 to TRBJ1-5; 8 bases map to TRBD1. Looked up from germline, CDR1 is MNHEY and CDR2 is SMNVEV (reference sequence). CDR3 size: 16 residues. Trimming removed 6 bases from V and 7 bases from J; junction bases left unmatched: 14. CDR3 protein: CASSEAGRGRRQPQHF. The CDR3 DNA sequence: TGTGCCAGCAGCGAAGCCGGCAGGGGGCGGAGGCAGCCCCAGCATTTT.

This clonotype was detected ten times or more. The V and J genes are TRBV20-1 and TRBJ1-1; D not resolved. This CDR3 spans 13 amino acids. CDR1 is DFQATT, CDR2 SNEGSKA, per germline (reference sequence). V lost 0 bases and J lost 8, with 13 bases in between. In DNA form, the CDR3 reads TGCAGTGCTAGAGAACCTAGGGAAAGGGAAGCTTTCTTT. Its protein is CSAREPREREAFF.

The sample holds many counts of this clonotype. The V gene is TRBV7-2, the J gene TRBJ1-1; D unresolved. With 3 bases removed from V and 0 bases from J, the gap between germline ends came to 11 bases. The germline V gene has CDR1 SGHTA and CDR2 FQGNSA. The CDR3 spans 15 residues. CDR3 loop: CASSFSTGMNTEAFF. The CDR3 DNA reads TGTGCCAGCAGCTTCTCGACCGGGATGAACACTGAAGCTTTCTTT. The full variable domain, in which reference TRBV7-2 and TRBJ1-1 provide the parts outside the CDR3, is GAGVSQSPSNKVTEKGKDVELRCDPISGHTALYWYRQSLGQGLEFLIYFQGNSAPDKSGLPSDRFSAERTGGSVSTLTIQRTQQEDSAVYLCASSFSTGMNTEAFFGQGTRLTVV.

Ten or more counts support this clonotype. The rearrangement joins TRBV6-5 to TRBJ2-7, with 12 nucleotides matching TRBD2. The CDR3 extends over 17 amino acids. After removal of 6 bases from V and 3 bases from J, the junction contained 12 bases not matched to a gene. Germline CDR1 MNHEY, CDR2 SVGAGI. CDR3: CASSASGRARSRYEQYF. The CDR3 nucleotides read TGTGCCAGCAGCGCTAGCGGGAGGGCCCGTTCCCGCTACGAGCAGTACTTC.

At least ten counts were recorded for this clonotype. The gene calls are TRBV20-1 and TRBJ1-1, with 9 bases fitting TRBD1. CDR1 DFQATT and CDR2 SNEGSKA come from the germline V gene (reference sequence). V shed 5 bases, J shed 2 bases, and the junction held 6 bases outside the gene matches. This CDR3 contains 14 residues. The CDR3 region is CSALQGQGNTEAFF. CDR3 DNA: TGCAGTGCTCTCCAGGGACAGGGTAACACTGAAGCTTTCTTT.

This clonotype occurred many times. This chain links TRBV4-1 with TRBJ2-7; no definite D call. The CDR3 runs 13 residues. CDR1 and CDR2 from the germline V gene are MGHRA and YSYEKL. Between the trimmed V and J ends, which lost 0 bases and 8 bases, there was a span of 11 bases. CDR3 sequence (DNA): TGCGCCAGCAGCCAAGATTATGGGGTTAAGCAGTACTTC. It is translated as CASSQDYGVKQYF.

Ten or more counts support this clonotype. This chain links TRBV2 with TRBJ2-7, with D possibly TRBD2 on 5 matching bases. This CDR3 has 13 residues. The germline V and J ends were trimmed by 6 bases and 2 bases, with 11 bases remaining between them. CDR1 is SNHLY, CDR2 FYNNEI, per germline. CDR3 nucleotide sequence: TGTGCCAGCAGAAGAGGAGGAGCCTACGAGCAGTACTTC. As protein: CASRRGGAYEQYF.

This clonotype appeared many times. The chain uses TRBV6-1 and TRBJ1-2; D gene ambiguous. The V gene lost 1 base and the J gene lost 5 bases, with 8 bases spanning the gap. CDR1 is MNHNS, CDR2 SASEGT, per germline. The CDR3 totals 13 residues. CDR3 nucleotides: TGTGCCAGCAGTGAAGGGGCCAAGTATGGCTACACCTTC. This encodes CASSEGAKYGYTF.

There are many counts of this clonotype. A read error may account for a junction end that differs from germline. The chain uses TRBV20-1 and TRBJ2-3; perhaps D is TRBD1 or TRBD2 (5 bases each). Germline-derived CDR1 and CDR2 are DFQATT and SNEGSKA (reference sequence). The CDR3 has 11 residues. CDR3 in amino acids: CSARGEYTQYF. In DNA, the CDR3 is TGCAGTGCCAGAGGGGAGTATACGCAGTATTTT.

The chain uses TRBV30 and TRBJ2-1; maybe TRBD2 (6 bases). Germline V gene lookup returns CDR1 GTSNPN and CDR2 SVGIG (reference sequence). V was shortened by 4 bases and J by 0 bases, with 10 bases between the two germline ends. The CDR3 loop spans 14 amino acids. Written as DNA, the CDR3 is TGTGCCTGGACGCTCGGGAGCTCCTACAATGAGCAGTTCTTC. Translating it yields CAWTLGSSYNEQFF.

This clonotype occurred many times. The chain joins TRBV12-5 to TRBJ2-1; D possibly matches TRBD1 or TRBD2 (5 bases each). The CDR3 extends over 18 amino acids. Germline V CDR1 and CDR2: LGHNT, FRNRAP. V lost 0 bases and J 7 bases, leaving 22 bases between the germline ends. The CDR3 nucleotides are TGTGCTAGTGGTTTGGTACGGGACGGGGAACTTTTTTGGAATGAGCAGTTCTTC. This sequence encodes CASGLVRDGELFWNEQFF.

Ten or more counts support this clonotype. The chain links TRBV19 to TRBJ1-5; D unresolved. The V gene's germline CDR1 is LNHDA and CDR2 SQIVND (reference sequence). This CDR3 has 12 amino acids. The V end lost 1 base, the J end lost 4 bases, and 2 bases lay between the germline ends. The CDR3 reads CASSIGNQPQHF. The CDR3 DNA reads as TGTGCCAGTAGTATAGGGAATCAGCCCCAGCATTTT.